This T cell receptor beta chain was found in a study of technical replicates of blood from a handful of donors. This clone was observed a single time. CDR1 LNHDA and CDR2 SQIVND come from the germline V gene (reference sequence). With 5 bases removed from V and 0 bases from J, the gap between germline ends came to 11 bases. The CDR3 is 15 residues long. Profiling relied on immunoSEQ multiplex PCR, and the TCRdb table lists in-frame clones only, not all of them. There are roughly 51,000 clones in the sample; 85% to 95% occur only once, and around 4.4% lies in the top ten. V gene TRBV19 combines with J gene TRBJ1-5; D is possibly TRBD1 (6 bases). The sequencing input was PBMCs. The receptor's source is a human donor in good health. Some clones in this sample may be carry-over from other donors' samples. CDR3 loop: CASSWTAYSNQPQHF. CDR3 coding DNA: TGTGCCAGTAGTTGGACAGCTTATAGCAATCAGCCCCAGCATTTT.